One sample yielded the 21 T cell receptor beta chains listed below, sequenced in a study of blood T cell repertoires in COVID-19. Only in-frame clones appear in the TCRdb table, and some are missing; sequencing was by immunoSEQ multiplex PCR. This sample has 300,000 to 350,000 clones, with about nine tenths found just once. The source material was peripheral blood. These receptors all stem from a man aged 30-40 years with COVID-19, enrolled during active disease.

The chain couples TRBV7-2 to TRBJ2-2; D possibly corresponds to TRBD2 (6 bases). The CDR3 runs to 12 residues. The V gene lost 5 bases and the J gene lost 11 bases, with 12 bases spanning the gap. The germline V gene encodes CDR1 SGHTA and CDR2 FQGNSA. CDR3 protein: CASSPAGPELFF. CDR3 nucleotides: TGTGCCAGCAGCCCTGCGGGGCCCGAGCTGTTTTTT.

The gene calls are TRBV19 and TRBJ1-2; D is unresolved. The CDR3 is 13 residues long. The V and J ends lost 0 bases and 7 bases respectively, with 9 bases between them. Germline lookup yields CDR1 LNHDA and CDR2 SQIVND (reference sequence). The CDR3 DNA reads TGTGCCAGTAGTATAGATCCTGAGAGTGGCTACACCTTC. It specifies CASSIDPESGYTF. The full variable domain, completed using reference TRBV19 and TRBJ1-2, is DGGITQSPKYLFRKEGQNVTLSCEQNLNHDAMYWYRQDPGQGLRLIYYSQIVNDFQKGDIAEGYSVSREKKESFPLTVTSAQKNPTAFYLCASSIDPESGYTFGSGTRLTVV.

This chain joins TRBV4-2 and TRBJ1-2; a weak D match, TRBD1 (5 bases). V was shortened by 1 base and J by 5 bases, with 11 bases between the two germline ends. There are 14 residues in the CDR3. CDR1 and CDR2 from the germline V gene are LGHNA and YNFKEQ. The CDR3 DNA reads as TGTGCCAGCAGCCAAGGTGGCAGGGTTTATGGCTACACCTTC. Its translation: CASSQGGRVYGYTF.

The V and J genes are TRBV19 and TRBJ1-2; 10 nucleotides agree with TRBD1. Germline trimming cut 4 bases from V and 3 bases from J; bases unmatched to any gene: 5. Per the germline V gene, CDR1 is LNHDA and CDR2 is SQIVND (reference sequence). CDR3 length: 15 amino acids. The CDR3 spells CASSTTGTGDYGYTF. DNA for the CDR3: TGTGCCAGTAGTACCACCGGGACAGGGGACTATGGCTACACCTTC.

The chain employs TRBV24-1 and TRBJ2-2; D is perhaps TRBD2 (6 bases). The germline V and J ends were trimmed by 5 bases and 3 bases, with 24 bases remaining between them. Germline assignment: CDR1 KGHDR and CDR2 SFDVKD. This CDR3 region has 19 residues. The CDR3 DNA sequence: TGTGCCACCAGTGGGCCAGGGTCCCGGGGGACGGTTCACACCGGGGAGCTGTTTTTT. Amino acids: CATSGPGSRGTVHTGELFF.

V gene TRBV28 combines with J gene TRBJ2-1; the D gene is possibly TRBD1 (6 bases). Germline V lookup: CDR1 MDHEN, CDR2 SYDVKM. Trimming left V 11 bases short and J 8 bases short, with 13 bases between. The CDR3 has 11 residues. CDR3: CAVKGGDEQFF. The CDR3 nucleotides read TGTGCCGTTAAAGGGGGAGATGAGCAGTTCTTC.

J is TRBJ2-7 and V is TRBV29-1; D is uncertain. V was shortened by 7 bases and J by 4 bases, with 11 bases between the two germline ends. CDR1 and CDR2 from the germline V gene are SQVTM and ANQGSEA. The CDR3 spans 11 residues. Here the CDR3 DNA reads TGCAGCGCCGAACGAGCATACGAGCAGTACTTC. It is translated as CSAERAYEQYF.

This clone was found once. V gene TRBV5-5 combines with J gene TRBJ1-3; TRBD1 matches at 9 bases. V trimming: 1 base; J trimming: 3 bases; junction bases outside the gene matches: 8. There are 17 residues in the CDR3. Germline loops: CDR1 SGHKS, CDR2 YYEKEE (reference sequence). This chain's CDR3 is CASSLTWDRVGGNTIYF. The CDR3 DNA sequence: TGTGCCAGCAGCTTGACCTGGGACAGGGTCGGTGGAAACACCATATATTTT.

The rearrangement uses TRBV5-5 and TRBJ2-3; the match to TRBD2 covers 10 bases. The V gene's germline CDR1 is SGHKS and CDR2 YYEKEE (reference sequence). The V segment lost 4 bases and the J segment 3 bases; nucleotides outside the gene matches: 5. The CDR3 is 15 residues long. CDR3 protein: CASSQAGGLTDTQYF. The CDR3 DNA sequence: TGTGCCAGCAGCCAAGCGGGGGGGCTGACAGATACGCAGTATTTT.

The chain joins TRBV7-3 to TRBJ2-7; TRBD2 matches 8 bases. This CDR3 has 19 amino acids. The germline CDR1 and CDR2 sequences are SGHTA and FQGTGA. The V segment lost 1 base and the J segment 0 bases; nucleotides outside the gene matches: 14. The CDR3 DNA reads TGTGCCAGCAGCTTAAAACCAGACACGAGAGCGGGAGTCTCCTACGAGCAGTACTTC. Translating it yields CASSLKPDTRAGVSYEQYF.

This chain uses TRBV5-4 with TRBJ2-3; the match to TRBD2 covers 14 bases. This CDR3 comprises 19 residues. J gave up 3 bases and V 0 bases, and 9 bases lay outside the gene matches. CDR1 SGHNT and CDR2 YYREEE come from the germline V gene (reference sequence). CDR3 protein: CASSLGGTSGSIRTDTQYF. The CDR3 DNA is TGTGCCAGCAGCTTGGGTGGGACTAGCGGGAGTATACGGACAGATACGCAGTATTTT.

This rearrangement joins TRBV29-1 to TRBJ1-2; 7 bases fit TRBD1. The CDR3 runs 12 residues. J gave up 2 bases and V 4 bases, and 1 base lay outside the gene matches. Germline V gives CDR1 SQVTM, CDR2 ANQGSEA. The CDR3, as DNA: TGCAGCGTTGGGGACAGCAACTATGGCTACACCTTC. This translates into CSVGDSNYGYTF.

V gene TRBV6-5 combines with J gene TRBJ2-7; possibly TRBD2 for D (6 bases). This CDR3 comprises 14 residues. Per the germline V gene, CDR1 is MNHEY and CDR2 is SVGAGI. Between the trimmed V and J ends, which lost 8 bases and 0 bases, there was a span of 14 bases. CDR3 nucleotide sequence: TGTGCCAGCTCCTCTCTGGGGGGCTCCTACGAGCAGTACTTC. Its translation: CASSSLGGSYEQYF.

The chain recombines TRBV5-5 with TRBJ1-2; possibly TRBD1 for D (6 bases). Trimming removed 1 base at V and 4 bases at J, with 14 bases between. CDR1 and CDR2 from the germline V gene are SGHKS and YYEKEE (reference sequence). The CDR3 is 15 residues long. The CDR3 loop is CASSLTGTLSYGYTF. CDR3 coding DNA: TGTGCCAGCAGCTTGACAGGGACCCTCTCCTATGGCTACACCTTC.

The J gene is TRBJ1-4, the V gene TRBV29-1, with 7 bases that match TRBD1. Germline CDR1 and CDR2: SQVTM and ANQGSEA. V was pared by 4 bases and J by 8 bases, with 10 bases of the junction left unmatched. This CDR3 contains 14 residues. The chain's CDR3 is CSVAQLLTGEKLFF. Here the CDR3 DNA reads TGCAGCGTTGCGCAACTGTTGACAGGGGAAAAACTGTTTTTT.

CDR3 loop: CASCKGRGLSYEQYF. CDR3 DNA: TGTGCCAGCTGTAAGGGTAGGGGCCTCTCCTACGAGCAGTACTTC. The V call is TRBV6-5, the J call TRBJ2-7; tentative D call: TRBD1 (5 bases). Germline loops: CDR1 MNHEY, CDR2 SVGAGI. The CDR3 consists of 15 residues. V dropped 8 bases and J dropped 0 bases, with 17 bases sitting between them.

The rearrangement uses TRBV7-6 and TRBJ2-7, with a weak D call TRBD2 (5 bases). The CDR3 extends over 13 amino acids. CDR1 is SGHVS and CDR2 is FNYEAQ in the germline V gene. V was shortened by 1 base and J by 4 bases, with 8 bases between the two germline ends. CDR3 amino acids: CASSLGEKYEQYF. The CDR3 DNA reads TGTGCCAGCAGCTTAGGGGAGAAATACGAGCAGTACTTC.

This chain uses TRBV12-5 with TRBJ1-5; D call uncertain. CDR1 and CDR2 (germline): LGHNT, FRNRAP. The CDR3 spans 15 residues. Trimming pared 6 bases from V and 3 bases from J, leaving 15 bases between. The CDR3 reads CASGSSGIYNQPQHF. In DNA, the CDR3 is TGTGCTAGTGGCTCATCCGGGATTTACAATCAGCCCCAGCATTTT.

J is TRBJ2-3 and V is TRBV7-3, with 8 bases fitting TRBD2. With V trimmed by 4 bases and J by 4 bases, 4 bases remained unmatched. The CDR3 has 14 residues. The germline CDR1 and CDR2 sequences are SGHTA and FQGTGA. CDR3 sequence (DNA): TGTGCCAGCAGCTCAACCGGGAGGGCAGATACGCAGTATTTT. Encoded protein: CASSSTGRADTQYF.

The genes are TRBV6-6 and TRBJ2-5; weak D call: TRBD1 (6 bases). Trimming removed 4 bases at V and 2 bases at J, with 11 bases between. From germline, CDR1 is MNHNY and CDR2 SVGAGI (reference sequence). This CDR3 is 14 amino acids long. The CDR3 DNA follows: TGTGCCAGCAGTTCCGGGACACCACAAGAGACCCAGTACTTC. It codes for CASSSGTPQETQYF.

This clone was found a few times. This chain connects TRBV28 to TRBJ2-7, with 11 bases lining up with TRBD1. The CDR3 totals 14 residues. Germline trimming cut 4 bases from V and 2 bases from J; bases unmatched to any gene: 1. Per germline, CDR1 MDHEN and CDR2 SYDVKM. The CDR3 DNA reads TGTGCCAGCAGTTGGGGACAGGGGGCCTACGAGCAGTACTTC. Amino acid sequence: CASSWGQGAYEQYF.